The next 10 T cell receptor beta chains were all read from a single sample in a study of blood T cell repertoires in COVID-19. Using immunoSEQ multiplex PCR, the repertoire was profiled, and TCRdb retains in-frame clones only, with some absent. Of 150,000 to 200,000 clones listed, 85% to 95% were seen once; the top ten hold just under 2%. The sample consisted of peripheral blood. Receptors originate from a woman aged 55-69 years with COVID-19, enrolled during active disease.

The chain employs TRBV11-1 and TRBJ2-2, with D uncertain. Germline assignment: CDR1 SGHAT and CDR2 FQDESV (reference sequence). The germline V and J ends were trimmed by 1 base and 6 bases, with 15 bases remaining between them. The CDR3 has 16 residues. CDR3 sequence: CASSLGRIGIPGELFF. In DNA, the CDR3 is TGTGCCAGCAGCTTAGGGCGGATCGGTATCCCCGGGGAGCTGTTTTTT.

Here the CDR3 DNA reads TGTGCCAGTAGTATCGGGTCGGTTGAAAAACTGTTTTTT. This codes for CASSIGSVEKLFF. This chain links TRBV19 with TRBJ1-4; D gene uncertain. From germline, CDR1 is LNHDA and CDR2 SQIVND (reference sequence). The CDR3 runs to 13 residues. V was trimmed by 3 bases and J by 7 bases, leaving 9 bases between them.

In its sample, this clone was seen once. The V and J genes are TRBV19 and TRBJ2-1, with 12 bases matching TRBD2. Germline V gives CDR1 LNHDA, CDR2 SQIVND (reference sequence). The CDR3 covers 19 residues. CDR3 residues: CAAGLGRLAGAGVHNEQFF. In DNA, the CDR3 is TGTGCTGCGGGACTAGGGAGACTAGCGGGGGCCGGTGTTCACAATGAGCAGTTCTTC.

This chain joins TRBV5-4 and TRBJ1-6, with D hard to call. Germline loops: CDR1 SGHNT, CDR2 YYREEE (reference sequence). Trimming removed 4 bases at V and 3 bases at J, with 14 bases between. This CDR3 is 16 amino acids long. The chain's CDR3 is CASSHLGDYYNSPLHF. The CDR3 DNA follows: TGTGCCAGCAGCCACCTGGGCGATTACTATAATTCACCCCTCCACTTT.

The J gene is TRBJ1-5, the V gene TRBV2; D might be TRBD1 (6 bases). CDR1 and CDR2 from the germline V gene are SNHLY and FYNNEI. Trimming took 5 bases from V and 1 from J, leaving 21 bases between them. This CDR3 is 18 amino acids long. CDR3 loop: CASSPTGFRIRSNQPQHF. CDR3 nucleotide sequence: TGTGCCAGCAGTCCTACAGGGTTCAGGATTCGAAGCAATCAGCCCCAGCATTTT. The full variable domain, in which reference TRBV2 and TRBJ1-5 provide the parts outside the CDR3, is EPEVTQTPSHQVTQMGQEVILRCVPISNHLYFYWYRQILGQKVEFLVSFYNNEISEKSEIFDDQFSVERPDGSNFTLKIRSTKLEDSAMYFCASSPTGFRIRSNQPQHFGDGTRLSIL.

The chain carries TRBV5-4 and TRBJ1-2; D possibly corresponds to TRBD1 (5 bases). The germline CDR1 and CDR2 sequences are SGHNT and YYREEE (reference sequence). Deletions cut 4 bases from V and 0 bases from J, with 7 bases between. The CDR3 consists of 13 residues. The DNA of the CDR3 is TGTGCCAGCAGCGGGACTACTAACTATGGCTACACCTTC. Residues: CASSGTTNYGYTF.

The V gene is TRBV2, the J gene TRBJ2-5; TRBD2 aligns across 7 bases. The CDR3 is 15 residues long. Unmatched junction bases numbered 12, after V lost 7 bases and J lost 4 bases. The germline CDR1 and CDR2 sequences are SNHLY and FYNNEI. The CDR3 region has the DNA TGTGCCAGCACCCAAGGGGAGGGGTATCGAGAGACCCAGTACTTC. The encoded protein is CASTQGEGYRETQYF.

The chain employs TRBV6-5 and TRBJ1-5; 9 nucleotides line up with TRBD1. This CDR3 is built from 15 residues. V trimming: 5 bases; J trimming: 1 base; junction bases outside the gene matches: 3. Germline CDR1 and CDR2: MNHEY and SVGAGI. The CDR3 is CASSTGGRSNQPQHF. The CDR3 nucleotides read TGTGCCAGCAGTACAGGGGGCCGGAGCAATCAGCCCCAGCATTTT.

Here the CDR3 reads CSASSRPGVSGYTF. CDR3 nucleotide sequence: TGCAGTGCTAGTTCCCGGCCGGGGGTATCGGGCTACACCTTC. This chain links TRBV20-1 with TRBJ1-2; tentative D call: TRBD1 (5 bases). CDR1 DFQATT and CDR2 SNEGSKA come from the germline V gene (reference sequence). The V gene lost 3 bases and the J gene lost 8 bases, with 19 bases spanning the gap. This CDR3 region has 14 residues.

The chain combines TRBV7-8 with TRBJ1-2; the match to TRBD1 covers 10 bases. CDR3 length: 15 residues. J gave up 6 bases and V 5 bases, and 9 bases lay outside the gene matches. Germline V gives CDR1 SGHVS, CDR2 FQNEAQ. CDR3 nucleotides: TGTGCCAGCAGCGCCCGACAGGGGGCAGTGGATGGCTACACCTTC. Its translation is CASSARQGAVDGYTF.